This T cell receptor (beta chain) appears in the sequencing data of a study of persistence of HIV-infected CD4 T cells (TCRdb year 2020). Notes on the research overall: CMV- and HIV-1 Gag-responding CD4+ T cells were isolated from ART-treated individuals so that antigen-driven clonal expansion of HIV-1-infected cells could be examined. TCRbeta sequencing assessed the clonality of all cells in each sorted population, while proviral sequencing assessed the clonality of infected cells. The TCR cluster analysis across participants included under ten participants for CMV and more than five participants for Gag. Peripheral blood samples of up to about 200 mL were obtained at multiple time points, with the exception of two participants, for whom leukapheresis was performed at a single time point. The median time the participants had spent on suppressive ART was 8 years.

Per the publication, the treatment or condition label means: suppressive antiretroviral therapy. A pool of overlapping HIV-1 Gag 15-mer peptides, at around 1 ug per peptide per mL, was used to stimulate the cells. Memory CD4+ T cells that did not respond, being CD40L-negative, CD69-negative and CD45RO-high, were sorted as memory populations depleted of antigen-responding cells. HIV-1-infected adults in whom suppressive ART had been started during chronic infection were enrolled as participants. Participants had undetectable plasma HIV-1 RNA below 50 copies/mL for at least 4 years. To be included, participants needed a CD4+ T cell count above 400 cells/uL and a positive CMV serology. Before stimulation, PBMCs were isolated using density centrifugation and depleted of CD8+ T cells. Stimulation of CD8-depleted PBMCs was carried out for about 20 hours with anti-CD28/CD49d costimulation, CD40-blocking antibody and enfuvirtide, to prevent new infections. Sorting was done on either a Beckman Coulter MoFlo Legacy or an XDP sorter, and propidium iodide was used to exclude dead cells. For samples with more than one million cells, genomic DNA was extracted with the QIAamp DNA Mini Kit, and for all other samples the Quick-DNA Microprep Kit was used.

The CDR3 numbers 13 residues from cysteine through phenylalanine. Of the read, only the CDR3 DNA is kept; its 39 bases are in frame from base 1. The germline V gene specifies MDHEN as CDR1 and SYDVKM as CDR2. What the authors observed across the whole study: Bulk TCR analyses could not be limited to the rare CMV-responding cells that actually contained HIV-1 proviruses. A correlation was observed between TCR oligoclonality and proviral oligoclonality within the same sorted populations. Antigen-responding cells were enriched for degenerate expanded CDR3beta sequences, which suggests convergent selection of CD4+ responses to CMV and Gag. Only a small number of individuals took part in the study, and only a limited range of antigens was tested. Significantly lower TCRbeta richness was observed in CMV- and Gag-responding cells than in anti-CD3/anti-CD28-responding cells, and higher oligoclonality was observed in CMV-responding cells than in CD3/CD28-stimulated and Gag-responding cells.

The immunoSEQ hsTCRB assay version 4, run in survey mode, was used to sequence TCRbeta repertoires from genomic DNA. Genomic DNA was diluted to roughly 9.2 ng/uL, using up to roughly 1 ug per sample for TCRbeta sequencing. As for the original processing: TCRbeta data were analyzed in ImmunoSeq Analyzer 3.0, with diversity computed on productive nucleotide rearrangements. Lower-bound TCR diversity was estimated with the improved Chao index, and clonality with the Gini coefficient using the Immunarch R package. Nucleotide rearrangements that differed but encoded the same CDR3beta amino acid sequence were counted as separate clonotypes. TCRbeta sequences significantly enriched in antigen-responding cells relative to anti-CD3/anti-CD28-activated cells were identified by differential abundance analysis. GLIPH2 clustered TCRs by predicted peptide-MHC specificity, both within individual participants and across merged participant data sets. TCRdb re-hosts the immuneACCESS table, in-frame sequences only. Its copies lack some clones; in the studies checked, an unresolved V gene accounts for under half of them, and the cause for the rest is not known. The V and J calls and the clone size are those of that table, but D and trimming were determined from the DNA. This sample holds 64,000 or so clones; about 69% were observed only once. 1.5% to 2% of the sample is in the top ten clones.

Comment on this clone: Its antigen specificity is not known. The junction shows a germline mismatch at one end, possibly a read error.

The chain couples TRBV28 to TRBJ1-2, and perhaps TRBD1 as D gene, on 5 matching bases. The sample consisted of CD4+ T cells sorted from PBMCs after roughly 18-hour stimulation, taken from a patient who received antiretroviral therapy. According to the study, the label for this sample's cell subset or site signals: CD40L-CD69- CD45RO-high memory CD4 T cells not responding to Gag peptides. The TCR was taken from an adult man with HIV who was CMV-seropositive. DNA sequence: TGTGCCAGCCGTTTGACAGCTAACTATGGCTACACCTTC. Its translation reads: CASRLTANYGYTF.